The clone carrying this T cell receptor (delta chain) was recorded a few times. For this DNA, TCRdb reports the protein of a much larger clone, which diverges at residue 7, most likely from a read error; the protein presented here is translated directly from the DNA. TCRdb re-processed the multiplex PCR reads via CATT. The data hold about 89,000 delta-chain clones, with 1.4% to 1.5% observed a single time. This CDR3 spans 22 amino acids. V dropped 3 bases and J dropped 3; count of bases not matched to a gene: 27. Germline CDR1 and CDR2: TSWWSYY and QGS. These data belong to a study of γδ T cells in repeated Plasmodium falciparum infection. Vgamma9/Vdelta2+ and Vdelta2-negative gammadelta T cells were flow-sorted from PBMC for bulk sequencing.

The sequencing sample was made of gamma-delta T cells from blood. The V and J genes are TRDV1 and TRDJ1, with TRDD3 matching 8 bases. TCRdb supplies no J gene; here it was assigned by aligning the nucleotide sequence to germline. The TCR was taken from a pool of human donors (malaria-infected and uninfected, not separated). The CDR3 sequence is CALGEPSTARILGVLLPDKLIF. CDR3 in DNA: TGTGCTCTTGGGGAGCCCAGTACAGCTCGGATACTGGGGGTCCTCCTGCCCGATAAACTCATCTTT.